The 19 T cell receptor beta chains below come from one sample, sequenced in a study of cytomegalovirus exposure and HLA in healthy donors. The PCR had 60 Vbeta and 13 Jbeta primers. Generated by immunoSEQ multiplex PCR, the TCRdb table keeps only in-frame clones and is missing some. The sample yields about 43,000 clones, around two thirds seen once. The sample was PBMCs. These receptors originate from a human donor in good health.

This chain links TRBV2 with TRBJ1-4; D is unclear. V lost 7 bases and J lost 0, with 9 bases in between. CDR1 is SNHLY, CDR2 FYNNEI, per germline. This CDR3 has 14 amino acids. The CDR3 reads CASTTSPTNEKLFF. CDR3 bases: TGTGCCAGCACTACTAGTCCAACTAATGAAAAACTGTTTTTT.

In nucleotides, the CDR3 is TGCGCCAGCAGCCCCGGACTAGGGGAGGGTGAAAAACTGTTTTTT. Its translation: CASSPGLGEGEKLFF. This rearrangement joins TRBV4-3 to TRBJ1-4, with D possibly TRBD1 on 5 matching bases. The CDR3 is 15 residues long. Trimming pared 4 bases from V and 7 bases from J, leaving 16 bases between. CDR1 and CDR2 (germline): LGHNA, YSLEER.

The CDR3 nucleotides are TGTGCCTGGAGTGTAGGGGGGACCCAGTACTTC. It encodes CAWSVGGTQYF. V usage is TRBV30 and J usage is TRBJ2-5, with D maybe TRBD1 (6 bases). Deletions cut 0 bases from V and 7 bases from J, with 6 bases between. The CDR3 has 11 residues. Germline CDR1 GTSNPN, CDR2 SVGIG (reference sequence).

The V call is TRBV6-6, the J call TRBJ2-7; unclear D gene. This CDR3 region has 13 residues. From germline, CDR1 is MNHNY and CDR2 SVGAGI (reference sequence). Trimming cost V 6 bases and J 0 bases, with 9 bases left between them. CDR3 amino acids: CASSRYGSYEQYF. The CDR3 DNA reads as TGTGCCAGCAGCCGCTACGGCTCCTACGAGCAGTACTTC.

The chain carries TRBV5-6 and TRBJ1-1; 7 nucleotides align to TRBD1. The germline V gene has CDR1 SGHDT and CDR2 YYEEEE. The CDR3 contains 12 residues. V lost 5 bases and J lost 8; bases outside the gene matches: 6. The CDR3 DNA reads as TGTGCCAGCAGTCACCCCAGGGGGGAAGCTTTCTTT. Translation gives CASSHPRGEAFF.

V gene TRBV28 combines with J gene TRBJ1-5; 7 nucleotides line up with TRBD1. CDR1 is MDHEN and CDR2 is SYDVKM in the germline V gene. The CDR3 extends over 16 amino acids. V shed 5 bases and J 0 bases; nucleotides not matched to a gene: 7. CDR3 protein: CASSRDSLLSNQPQHF. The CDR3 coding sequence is TGTGCCAGCAGTCGGGACAGTCTCCTTAGCAATCAGCCCCAGCATTTT.

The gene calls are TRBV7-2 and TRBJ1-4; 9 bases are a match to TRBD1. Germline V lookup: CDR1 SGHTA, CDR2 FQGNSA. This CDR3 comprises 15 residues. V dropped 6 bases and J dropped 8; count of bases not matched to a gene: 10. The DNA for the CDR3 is TGTGCCAGCAGTTTCGACAGGGGGGACTGGGAAAAACTGTTTTTT. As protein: CASSFDRGDWEKLFF.

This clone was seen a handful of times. The CDR3 nucleotides read TGTGCCATCAGTGAAAGGCAGGGGATAGCGGGGAGTAGGGTGAACACTGAAGCTTTCTTT. Translating gives CAISERQGIAGSRVNTEAFF. The V call is TRBV10-3, the J call TRBJ1-1, with a possible D match to TRBD1 (6 bases). Trimming pared 3 bases from V and 0 bases from J, leaving 26 bases between. The CDR3 has 20 residues. Germline V gene data show CDR1 as ENHRY and CDR2 as SYGVKD.

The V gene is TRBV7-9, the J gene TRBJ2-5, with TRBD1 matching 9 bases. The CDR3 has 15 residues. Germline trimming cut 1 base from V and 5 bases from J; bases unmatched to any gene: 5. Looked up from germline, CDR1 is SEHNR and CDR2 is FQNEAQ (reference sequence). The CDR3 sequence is CASSLVGQGIETQYF. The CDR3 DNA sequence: TGTGCCAGCAGCTTAGTGGGACAGGGTATTGAGACCCAGTACTTC.

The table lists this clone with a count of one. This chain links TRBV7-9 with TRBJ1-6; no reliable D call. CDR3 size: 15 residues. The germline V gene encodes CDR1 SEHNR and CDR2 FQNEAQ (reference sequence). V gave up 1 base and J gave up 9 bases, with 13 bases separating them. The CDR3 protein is CASSLGRTSSSPLHF. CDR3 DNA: TGTGCCAGCAGCTTAGGCAGGACTTCTAGTTCACCCCTCCACTTT. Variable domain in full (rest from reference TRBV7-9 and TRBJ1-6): DTGVSQNPRHKITKRGQNVTFRCDPISEHNRLYWYRQTLGQGPEFLTYFQNEAQLEKSRLLSDRFSAERPKGSFSTLEIQRTEQGDSAMYLCASSLGRTSSSPLHFGNGTRLTVT.

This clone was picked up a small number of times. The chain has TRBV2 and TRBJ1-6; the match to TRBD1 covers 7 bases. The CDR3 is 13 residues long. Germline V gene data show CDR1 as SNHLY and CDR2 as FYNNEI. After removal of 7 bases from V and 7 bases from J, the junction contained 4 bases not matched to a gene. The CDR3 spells CASTDRRNSPLHF. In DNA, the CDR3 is TGTGCCAGCACGGACAGGAGGAATTCACCCCTCCACTTT.

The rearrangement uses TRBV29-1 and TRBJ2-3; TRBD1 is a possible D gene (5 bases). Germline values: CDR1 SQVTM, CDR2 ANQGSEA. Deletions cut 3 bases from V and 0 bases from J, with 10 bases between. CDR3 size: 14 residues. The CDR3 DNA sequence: TGCAGCGTTGAGGGCAGGGTAAGCACAGATACGCAGTATTTT. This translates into CSVEGRVSTDTQYF.

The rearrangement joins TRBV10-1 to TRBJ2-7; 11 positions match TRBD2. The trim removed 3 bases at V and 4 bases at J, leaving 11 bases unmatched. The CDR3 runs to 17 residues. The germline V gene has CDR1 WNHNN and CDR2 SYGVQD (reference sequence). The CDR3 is CASSEGGSSGGRYEQYF. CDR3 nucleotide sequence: TGCGCCAGCAGTGAAGGCGGCTCTAGCGGGGGGAGATACGAGCAGTACTTC.

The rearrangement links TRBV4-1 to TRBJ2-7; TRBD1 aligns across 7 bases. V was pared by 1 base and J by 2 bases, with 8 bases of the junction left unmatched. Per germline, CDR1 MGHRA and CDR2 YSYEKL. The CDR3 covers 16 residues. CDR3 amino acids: CASSQATQGQTYEQYF. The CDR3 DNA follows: TGCGCCAGCAGCCAAGCTACCCAGGGACAGACCTACGAGCAGTACTTC.

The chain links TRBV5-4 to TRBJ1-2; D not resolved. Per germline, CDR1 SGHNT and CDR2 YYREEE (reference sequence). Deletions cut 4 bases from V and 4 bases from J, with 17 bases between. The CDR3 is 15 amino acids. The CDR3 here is CASSLREGYIYGYTF. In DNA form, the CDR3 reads TGTGCCAGCAGCCTGCGGGAGGGATATATCTATGGCTACACCTTC.

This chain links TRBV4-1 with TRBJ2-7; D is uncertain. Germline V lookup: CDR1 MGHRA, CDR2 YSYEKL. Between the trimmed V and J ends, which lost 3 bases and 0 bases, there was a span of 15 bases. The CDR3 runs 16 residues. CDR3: CASSHYVLPSSYEQYF. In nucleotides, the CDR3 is TGCGCCAGCAGCCATTATGTACTTCCGAGCTCCTACGAGCAGTACTTC.

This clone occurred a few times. This CDR3 is CASSLEEGDITEAFF. The CDR3 region has the DNA TGTGCCAGCAGCTTAGAGGAGGGAGACATCACTGAAGCTTTCTTT. The J gene is TRBJ1-1, the V gene TRBV7-2; D is ambiguous. Trimming left V 1 base short and J 4 bases short, with 13 bases between. The CDR3 length is 15 residues. Germline V gives CDR1 SGHTA, CDR2 FQGNSA.

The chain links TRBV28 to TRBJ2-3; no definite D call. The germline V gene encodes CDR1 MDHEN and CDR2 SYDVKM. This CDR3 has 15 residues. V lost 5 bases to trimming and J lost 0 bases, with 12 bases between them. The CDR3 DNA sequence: TGTGCCAGCAGTCCAGAGATAGCTAGCACAGATACGCAGTATTTT. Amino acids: CASSPEIASTDTQYF.

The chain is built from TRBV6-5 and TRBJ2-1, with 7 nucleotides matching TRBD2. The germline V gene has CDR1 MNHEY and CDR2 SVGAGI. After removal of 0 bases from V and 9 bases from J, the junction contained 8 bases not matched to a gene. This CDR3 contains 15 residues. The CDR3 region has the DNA TGTGCCAGCAGTTACTCCCCGGGGGGACTTTTTGAGCAGTTCTTC. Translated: CASSYSPGGLFEQFF.